The clone carrying this T cell receptor beta chain was found many times. This sample is part of a study of T cells in Graves' hyperthyroidism and ophthalmopathy. Amplification of TCR beta CDR3 regions used RNA as the template. RT-PCR in the first round (using the HTBI primer set) targeted the TCR CDR3. TCRdb called the multiplex PCR reads again in MiXCR, with one record for every CDR3 protein. In the table there are a few hundred thousand distinct CDR3 sequences, more than 14% of which are singletons. The CDR3 is 16 amino acids. Germline lookup yields CDR1 MNHNS and CDR2 SASEGT. The V end was cut by 5 bases, the J end by 3 bases, with 16 bases between.

This chain uses TRBV6-1 with TRBJ1-4, with D unclear. The sequence was obtained from a woman under 40 with Graves' ophthalmopathy. Sequenced input: blood. CDR3 protein: CASSRIGFIANEKLFF. In DNA form, the CDR3 reads TGTGCCAGCAGTAGGATTGGATTCATCGCTAATGAAAAACTGTTTTTT.